This T cell receptor beta chain is drawn from a study of cytomegalovirus exposure and HLA in healthy donors. Whole-study findings and limits: Differences between HLA loci emerged in a later analysis of TCR association rates, with DRB1 most and HLA-C fewest. Confirmation in vitro established that three CMV-associated chains were specific for CMV antigens. Previously analyzed data showed that most TCR beta V segments were productive at a frequency of about 87% or about 30%.

Primers for the PCR totalled 60 Vbeta and 13 Jbeta. Data came from immunoSEQ multiplex PCR; TCRdb stores just in-frame clones and leaves some out. The table records about 120,000 clones, 70% to 85% of them present only once. Germline V gene lookup returns CDR1 LNHDA and CDR2 SQIVND (reference sequence). Losses at the gene ends were 9 bases for V and 7 bases for J; bases not matched to a gene: 9. The length of the CDR3 is 13 residues. Comments on this clone: No antigen is known for it.

Sequencing was performed on PBMCs. The source of this sequence is a man between 18 and 35 years old in good health and CMV-seropositive. V and J are TRBV19 and TRBJ1-2, with 9 bases aligning to TRBD1. CDR3 in amino acids: CASRDREFSGYTF. The CDR3 nucleotides are TGTGCCAGCCGGGACAGGGAGTTTAGTGGCTACACCTTC. Looking up the rest from reference TRBV19 and TRBJ1-2 gives the full variable domain: DGGITQSPKYLFRKEGQNVTLSCEQNLNHDAMYWYRQDPGQGLRLIYYSQIVNDFQKGDIAEGYSVSREKKESFPLTVTSAQKNPTAFYLCASRDREFSGYTFGSGTRLTVV.